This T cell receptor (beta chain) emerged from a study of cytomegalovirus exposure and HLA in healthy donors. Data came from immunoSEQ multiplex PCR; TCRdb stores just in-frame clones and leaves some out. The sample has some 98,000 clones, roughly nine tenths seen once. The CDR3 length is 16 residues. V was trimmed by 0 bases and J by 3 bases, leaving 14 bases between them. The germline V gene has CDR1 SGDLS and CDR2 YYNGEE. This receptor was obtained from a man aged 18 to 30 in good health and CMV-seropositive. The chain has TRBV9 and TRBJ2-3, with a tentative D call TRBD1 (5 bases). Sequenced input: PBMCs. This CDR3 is CASSVETGPFTDTQYF. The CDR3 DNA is TGTGCCAGCAGCGTAGAAACAGGACCCTTTACAGATACGCAGTATTTT.